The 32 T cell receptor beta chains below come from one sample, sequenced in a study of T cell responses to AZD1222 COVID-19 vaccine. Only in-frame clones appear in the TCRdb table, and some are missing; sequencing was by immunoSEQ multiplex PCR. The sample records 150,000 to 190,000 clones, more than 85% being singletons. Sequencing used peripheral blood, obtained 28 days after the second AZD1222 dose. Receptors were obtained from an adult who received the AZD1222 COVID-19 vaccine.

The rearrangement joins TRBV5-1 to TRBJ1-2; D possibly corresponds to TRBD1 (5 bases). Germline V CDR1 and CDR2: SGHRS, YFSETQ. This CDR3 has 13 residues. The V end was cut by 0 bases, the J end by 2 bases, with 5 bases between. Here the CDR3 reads CASSLDRNYGYTF. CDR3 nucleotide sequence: TGCGCCAGCAGCTTGGACAGGAACTATGGCTACACCTTC.

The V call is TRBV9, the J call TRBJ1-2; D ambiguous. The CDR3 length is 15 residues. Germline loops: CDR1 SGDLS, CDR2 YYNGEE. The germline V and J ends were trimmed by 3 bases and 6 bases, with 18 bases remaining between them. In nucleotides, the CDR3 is TGTGCCAGCAGCGCGGCCCACGCGGCCGGGGATGGCTACACCTTC. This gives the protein CASSAAHAAGDGYTF.

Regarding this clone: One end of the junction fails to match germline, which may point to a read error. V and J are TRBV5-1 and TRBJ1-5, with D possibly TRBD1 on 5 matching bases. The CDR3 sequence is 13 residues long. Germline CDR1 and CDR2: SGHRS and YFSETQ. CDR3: CASSLDLGGSQHF. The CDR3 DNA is TGCGCCAGCAGTTTGGACCTCGGGGGGTCCCAGCATTTT.

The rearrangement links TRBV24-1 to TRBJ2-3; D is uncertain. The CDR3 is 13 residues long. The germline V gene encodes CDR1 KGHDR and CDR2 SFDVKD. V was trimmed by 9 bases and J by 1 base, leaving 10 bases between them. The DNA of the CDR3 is TGTGCCACCGCCACCCCCGGCACAGATACGCAGTATTTT. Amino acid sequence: CATATPGTDTQYF.

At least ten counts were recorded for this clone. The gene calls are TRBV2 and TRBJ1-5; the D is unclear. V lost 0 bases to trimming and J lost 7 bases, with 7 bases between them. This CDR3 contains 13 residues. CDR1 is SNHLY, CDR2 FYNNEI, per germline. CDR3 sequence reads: CASSEAVGQPQHF. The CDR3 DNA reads TGTGCCAGCAGTGAAGCGGTGGGACAGCCCCAGCATTTT.

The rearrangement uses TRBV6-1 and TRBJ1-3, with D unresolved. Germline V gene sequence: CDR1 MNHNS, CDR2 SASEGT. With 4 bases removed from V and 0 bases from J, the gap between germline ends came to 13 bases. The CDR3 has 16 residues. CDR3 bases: TGTGCCAGCAGTGTTGGGGAATCCTACTCTGGAAACACCATATATTTT. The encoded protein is CASSVGESYSGNTIYF.

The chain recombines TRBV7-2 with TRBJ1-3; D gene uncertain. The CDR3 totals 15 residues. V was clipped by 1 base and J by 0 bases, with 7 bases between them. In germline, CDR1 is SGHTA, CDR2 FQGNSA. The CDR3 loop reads CASSLGPNSGNTIYF. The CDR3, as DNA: TGTGCCAGCAGCTTAGGTCCAAACTCTGGAAACACCATATATTTT.

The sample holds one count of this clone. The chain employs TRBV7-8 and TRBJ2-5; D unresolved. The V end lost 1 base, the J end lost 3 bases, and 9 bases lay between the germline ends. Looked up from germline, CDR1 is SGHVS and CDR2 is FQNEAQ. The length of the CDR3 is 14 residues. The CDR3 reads CASSLVSSEETQYF. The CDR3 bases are TGTGCCAGCAGCTTAGTTTCCTCGGAAGAGACCCAGTACTTC. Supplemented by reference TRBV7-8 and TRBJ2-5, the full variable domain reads GAGVSQSPRYKVAKRGQDVALRCDPISGHVSLFWYQQALGQGPEFLTYFQNEAQLDKSGLPSDRFFAERPEGSVSTLKIQRTQQEDSAVYLCASSLVSSEETQYFGPGTRLLVL.

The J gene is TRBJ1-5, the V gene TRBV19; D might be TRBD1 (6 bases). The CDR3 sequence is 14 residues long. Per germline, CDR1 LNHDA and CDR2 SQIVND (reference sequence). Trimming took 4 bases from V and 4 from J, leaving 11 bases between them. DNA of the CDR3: TGTGCCAGTAGTACCGACAGGAATAATCAGCCCCAGCATTTT. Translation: CASSTDRNNQPQHF.

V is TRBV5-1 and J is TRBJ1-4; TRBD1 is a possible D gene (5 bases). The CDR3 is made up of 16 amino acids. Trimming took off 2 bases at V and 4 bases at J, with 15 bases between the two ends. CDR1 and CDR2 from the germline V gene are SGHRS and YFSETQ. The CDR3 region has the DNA TGCGCCAGCAGCTTAGGTTATCGGGGGATTAATGAAAAACTGTTTTTT. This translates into CASSLGYRGINEKLFF.

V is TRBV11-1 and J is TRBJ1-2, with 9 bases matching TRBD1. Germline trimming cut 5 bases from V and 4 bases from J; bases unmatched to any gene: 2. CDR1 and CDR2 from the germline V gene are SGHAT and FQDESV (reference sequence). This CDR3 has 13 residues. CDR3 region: CASSAGQGYGYTF. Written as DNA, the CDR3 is TGTGCCAGCAGCGCGGGACAGGGCTATGGCTACACCTTC.

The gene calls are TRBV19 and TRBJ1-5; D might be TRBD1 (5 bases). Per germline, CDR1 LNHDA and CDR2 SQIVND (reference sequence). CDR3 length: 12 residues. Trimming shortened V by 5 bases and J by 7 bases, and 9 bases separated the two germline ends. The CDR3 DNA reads TGTGCCAGTAGTCGGGGGGACCAGCCCCAGCATTTT. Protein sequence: CASSRGDQPQHF.

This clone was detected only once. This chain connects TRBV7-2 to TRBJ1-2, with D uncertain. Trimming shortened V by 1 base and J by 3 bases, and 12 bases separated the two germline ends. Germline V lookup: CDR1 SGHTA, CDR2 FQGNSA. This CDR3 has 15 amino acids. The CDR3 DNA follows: TGTGCCAGCAGCTTAGTTGGGCAAGTGGACTATGGCTACACCTTC. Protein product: CASSLVGQVDYGYTF.

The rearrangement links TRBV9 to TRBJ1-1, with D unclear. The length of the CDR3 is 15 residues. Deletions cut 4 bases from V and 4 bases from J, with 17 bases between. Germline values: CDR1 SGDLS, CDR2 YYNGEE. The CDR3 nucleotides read TGTGCCAGCAGCTTAGACGGCGGGTACGGCACTGAAGCTTTCTTT. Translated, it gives CASSLDGGYGTEAFF.

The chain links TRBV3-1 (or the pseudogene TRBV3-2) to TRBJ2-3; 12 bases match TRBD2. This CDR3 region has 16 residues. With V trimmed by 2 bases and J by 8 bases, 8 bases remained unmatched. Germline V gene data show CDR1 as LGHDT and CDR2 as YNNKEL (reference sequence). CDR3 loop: CASSQSTSGSLGTQYF. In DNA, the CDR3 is TGTGCCAGCAGCCAATCGACTAGCGGGAGCTTAGGTACGCAGTATTTT.

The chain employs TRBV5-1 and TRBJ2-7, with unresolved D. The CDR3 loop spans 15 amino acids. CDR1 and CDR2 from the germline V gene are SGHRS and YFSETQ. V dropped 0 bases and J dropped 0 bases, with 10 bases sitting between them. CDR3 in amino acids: CASSLVRASSYEQYF. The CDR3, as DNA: TGCGCCAGCAGCTTGGTTCGGGCTAGCTCCTACGAGCAGTACTTC. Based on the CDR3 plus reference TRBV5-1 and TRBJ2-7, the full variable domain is KAGVTQTPRYLIKTRGQQVTLSCSPISGHRSVSWYQQTPGQGLQFLFEYFSETQRNKGNFPGRFSGRQFSNSRSEMNVSTLELGDSALYLCASSLVRASSYEQYFGPGTRLTVT.

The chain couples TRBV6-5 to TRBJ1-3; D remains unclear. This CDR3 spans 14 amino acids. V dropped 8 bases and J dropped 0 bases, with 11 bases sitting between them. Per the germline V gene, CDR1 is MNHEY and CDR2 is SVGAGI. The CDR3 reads CASLDKFSGNTIYF. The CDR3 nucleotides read TGTGCCAGCCTGGATAAGTTCTCTGGAAACACCATATATTTT.

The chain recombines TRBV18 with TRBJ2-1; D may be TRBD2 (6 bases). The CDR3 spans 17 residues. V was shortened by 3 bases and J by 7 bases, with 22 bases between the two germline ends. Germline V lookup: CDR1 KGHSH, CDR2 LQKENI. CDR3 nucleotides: TGTGCCAGCTCACCGAATTTTAGGGCCGGGAGAGTTAATGAGCAGTTCTTC. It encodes CASSPNFRAGRVNEQFF.

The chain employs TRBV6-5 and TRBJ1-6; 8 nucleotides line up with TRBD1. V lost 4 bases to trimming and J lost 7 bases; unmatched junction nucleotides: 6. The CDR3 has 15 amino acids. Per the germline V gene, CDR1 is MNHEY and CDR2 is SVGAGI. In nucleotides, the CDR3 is TGTGCCAGCAGTTCCTCGGACAGGGAAAATTCACCCCTCCACTTT. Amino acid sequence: CASSSSDRENSPLHF.

The CDR3 DNA is TGCGCCAGCAGCCCCTCCCCCGCCCCGGGCGGGGGAGCTTTCTTT. Amino acid sequence: CASSPSPAPGGGAFF. The chain uses TRBV4-1 and TRBJ1-1; D perhaps matches TRBD1 (5 bases). Trimming cost V 4 bases and J 10 bases, with 22 bases left between them. The germline V gene has CDR1 MGHRA and CDR2 YSYEKL. The CDR3 consists of 15 residues.

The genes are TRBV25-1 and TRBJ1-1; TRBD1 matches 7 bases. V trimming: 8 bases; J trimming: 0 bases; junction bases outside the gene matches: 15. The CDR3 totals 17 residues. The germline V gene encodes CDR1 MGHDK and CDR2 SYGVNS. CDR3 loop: CASETGIGRGMNTEAFF. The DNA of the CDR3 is TGTGCCAGCGAGACAGGGATTGGCCGGGGGATGAACACTGAAGCTTTCTTT. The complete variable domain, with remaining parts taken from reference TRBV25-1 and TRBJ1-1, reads EADIYQTPRYLVIGTGKKITLECSQTMGHDKMYWYQQDPGMELHLIHYSYGVNSTEKGDLSSESTVSRIRTEHFPLTLESARPSHTSQYLCASETGIGRGMNTEAFFGQGTRLTVV.

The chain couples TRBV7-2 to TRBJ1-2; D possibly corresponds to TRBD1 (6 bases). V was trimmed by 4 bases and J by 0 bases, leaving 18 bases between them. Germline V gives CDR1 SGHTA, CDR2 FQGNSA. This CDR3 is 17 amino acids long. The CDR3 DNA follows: TGTGCCAGCAGCTCCAGGAATCGATGGGACACTAACTATGGCTACACCTTC. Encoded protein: CASSSRNRWDTNYGYTF.

The CDR3 coding sequence is TGTGCCAGTAGCGGGGGACTCTACGAGCAGTACTTC. This encodes CASSGGLYEQYF. This chain joins TRBV19 and TRBJ2-7; the D gene is possibly TRBD2 (6 bases). This CDR3 contains 12 residues. Looked up from germline, CDR1 is LNHDA and CDR2 is SQIVND (reference sequence). Trimming pared 6 bases from V and 3 bases from J, leaving 9 bases between.

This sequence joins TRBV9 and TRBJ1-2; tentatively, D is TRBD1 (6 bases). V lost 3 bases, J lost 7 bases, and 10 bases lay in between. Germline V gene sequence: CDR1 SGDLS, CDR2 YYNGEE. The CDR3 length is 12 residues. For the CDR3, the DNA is TGTGCCAGCAGCGCGCGGGGGGCTGGCTACACCTTC. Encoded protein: CASSARGAGYTF. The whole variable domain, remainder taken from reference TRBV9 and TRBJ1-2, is DSGVTQTPKHLITATGQRVTLRCSPRSGDLSVYWYQQSLDQGLQFLIQYYNGEERAKGNILERFSAQQFPDLHSELNLSSLELGDSALYFCASSARGAGYTFGSGTRLTVV.

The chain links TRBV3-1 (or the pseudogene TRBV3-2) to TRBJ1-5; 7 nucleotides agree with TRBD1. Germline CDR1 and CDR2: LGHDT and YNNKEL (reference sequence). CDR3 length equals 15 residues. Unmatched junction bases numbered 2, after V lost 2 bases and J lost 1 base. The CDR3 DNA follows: TGTGCCAGCAGCCAACAGGGGGGAAGCAATCAGCCCCAGCATTTT. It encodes CASSQQGGSNQPQHF.

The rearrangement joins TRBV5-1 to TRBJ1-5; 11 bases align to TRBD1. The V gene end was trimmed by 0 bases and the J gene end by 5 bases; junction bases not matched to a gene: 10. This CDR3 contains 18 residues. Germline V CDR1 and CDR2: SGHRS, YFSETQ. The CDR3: CASSLGGQGAMVDQPQHF. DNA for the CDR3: TGCGCCAGCAGCTTGGGCGGACAGGGGGCGATGGTCGATCAGCCCCAGCATTTT. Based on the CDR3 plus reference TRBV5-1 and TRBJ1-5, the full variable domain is KAGVTQTPRYLIKTRGQQVTLSCSPISGHRSVSWYQQTPGQGLQFLFEYFSETQRNKGNFPGRFSGRQFSNSRSEMNVSTLELGDSALYLCASSLGGQGAMVDQPQHFGDGTRLSIL.

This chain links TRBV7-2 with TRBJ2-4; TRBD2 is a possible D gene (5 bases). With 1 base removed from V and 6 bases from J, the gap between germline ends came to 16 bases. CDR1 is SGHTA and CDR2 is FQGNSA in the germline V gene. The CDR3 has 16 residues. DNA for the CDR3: TGTGCCAGCAGCTTAGACGTCGGACGGGGTAGAAACATTCAGTACTTC. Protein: CASSLDVGRGRNIQYF.

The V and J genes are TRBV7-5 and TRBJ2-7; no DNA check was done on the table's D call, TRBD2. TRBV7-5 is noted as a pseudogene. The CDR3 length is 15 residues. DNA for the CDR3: TGTGTCAGAAGCACCCGGCCCCGGGTACCGGGCGAGCAGTACTTC. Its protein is CVRSTRPRVPGEQYF.

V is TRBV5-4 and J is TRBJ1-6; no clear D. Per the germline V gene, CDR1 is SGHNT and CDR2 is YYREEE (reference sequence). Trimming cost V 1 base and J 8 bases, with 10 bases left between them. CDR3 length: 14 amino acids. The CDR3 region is CASSLWGADSPLHF. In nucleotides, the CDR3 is TGTGCCAGCAGCTTGTGGGGTGCGGATTCACCCCTCCACTTT.

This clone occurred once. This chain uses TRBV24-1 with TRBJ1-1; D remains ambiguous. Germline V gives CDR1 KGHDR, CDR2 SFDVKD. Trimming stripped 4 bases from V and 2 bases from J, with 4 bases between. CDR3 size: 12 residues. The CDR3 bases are TGTGCCACCAGTGAGGACAACACTGAAGCTTTCTTT. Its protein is CATSEDNTEAFF.

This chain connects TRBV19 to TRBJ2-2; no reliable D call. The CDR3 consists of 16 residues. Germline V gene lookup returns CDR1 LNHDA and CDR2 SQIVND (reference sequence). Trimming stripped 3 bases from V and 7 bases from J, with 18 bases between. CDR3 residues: CASSIWPERIGGELFF. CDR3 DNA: TGTGCCAGTAGTATCTGGCCAGAAAGGATCGGCGGGGAGCTGTTTTTT.

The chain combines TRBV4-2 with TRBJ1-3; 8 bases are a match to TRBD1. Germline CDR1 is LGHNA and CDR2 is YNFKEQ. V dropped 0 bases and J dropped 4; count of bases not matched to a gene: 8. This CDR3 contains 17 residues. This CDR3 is CASSQDTQGASGNTIYF. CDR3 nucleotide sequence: TGTGCCAGCAGCCAAGACACTCAGGGGGCTTCCGGAAACACCATATATTTT.